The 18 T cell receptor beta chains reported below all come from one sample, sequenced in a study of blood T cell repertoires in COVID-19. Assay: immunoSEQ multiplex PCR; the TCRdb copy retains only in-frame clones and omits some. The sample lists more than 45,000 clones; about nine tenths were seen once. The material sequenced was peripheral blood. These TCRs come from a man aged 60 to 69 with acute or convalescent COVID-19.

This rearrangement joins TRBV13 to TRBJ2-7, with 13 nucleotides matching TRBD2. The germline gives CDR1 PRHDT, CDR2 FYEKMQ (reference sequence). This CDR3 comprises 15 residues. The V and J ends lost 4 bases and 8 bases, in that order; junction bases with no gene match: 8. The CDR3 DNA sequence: TGTGCCAGCAGCTCAAGACTAGCGGGAGGTGGCCAGCAGTACTTC. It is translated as CASSSRLAGGGQQYF.

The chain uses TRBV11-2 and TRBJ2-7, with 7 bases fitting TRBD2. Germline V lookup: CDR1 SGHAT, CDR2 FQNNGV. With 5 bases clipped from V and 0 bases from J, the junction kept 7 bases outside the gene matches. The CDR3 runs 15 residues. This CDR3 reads CASSPLGGSSYEQYF. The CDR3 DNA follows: TGTGCCAGCAGCCCCTTGGGGGGGTCCTCCTACGAGCAGTACTTC.

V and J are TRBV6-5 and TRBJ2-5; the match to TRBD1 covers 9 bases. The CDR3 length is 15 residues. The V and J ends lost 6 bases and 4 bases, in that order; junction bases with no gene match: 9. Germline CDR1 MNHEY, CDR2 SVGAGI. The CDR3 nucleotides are TGTGCCAGCAGATACGGACAGGGGCCGGGAGAGACCCAGTACTTC. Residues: CASRYGQGPGETQYF.

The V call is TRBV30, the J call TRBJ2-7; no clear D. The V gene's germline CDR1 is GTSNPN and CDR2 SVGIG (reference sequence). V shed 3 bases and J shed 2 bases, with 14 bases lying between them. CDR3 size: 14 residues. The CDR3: CAWRRGSPAYEQYF. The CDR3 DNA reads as TGTGCCTGGAGGAGAGGTAGTCCTGCCTACGAGCAGTACTTC.

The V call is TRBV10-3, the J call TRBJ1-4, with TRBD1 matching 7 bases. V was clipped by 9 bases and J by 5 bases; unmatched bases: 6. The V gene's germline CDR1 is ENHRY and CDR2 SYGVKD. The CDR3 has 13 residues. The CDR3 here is CAIRGTENEKLFF. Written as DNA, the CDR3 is TGTGCCATTAGAGGGACAGAGAATGAAAAACTGTTTTTT.

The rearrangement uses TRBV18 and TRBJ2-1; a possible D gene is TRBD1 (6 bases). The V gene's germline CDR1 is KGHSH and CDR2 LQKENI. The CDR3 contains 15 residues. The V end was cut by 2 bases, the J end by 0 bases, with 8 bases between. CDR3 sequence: CASSPLDSSYNEQFF. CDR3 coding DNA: TGTGCCAGCTCACCATTGGACAGCTCCTACAATGAGCAGTTCTTC.

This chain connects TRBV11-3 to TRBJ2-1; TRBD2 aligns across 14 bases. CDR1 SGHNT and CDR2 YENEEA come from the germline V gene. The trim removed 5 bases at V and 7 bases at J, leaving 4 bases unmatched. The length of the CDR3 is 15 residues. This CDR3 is CASSQRLAGGNEQFF. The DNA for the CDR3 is TGTGCCAGCAGCCAGAGACTAGCGGGGGGGAATGAGCAGTTCTTC.

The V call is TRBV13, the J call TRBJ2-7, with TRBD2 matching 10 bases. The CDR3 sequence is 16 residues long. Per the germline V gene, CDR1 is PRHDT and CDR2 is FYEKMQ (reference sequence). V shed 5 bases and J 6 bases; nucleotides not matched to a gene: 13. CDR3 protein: CASSGAHASGSGEQYF. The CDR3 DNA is TGTGCCAGCAGCGGAGCCCACGCTAGCGGGAGTGGCGAGCAGTACTTC. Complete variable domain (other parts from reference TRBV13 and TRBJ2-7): AAGVIQSPRHLIKEKRETATLKCYPIPRHDTVYWYQQGPGQDPQFLISFYEKMQSDKGSIPDRFSAQQFSDYHSELNMSSLELGDSALYFCASSGAHASGSGEQYFGPGTRLTVT.

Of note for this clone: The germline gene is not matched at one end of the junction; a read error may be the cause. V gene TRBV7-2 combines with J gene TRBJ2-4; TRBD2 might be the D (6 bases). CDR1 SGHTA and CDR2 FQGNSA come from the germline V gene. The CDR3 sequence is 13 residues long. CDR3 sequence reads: CASSLFGGAGWGF. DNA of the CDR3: TGTGCCAGCAGCTTATTCGGGGGTGCTGGGTGGGGCTTC.

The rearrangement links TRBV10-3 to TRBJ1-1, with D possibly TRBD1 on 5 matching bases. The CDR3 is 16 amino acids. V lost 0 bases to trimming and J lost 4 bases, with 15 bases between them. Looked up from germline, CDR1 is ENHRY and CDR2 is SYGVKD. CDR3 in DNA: TGTGCCATCAGTGAGTCCCCTTACAGGTCGGGCACTGAAGCTTTCTTT. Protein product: CAISESPYRSGTEAFF.

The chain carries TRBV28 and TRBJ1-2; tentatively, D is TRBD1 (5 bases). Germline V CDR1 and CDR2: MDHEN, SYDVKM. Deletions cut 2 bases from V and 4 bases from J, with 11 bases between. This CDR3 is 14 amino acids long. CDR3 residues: CASSLVSGIYGYTF. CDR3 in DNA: TGTGCCAGCAGTTTAGTTTCAGGGATCTATGGCTACACCTTC.

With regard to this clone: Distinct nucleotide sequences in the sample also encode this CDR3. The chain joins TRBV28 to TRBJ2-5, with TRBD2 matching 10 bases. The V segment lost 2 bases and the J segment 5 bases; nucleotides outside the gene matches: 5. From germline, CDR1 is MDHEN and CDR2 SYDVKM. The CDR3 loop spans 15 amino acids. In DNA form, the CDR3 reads TGTGCCAGCAGTTTAAGCGGGAGGGCTGGGGAGACCCAGTACTTC. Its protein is CASSLSGRAGETQYF.

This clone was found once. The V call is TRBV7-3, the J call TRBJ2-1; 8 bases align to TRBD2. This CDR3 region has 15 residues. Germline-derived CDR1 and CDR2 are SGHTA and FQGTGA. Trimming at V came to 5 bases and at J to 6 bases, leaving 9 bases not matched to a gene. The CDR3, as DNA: TGTGCCAGCAGCCCCTCATTTAGCGGGGTCAATGAGCAGTTCTTC. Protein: CASSPSFSGVNEQFF.

The CDR3 DNA sequence: TGTGCCAGCAGTCAGGGGGTCGGGAGAACCTACGAGCAGTACTTC. It translates to CASSQGVGRTYEQYF. The chain couples TRBV6-2 or TRBV6-3 to TRBJ2-7; possibly TRBD1 for D (7 bases). V was trimmed by 5 bases and J by 2 bases, leaving 16 bases between them. CDR1 and CDR2 (germline): MNHEY, SVGEGT. The CDR3 runs 15 residues.

The CDR3 loop reads CASSPGLAGLDTQYF. CDR3 bases: TGCGCCAGCAGCCCAGGACTAGCGGGATTAGATACGCAGTATTTT. This sequence joins TRBV5-1 and TRBJ2-3, with 12 positions matching TRBD2. Germline V gives CDR1 SGHRS, CDR2 YFSETQ. The junction had 5 bases not matched to a gene; V was cut back by 4 bases and J by 5 bases. The CDR3 length is 15 residues. Full variable domain (missing parts from reference TRBV5-1 and TRBJ2-3): KAGVTQTPRYLIKTRGQQVTLSCSPISGHRSVSWYQQTPGQGLQFLFEYFSETQRNKGNFPGRFSGRQFSNSRSEMNVSTLELGDSALYLCASSPGLAGLDTQYFGPGTRLTVL.

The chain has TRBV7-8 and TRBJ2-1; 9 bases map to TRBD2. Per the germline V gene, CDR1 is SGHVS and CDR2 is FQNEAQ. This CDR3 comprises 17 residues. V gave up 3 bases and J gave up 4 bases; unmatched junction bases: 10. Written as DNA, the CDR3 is TGTGCCAGCAGCTTTACCCTTCGGACTAGCGCTTACAATGAGCAGTTCTTC. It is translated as CASSFTLRTSAYNEQFF.

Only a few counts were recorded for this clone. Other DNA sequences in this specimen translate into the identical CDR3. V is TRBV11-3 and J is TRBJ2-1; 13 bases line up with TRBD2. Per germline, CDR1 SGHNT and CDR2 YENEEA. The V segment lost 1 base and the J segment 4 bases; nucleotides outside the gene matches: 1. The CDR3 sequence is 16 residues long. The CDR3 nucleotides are TGTGCCAGCAGCTTAGGACTAGCGGGAGGTTACAATGAGCAGTTCTTC. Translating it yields CASSLGLAGGYNEQFF.

CDR3 amino acids: CAVRALGEKLFF. CDR3 nucleotide sequence: TGTGCCGTGAGGGCCCTTGGTGAAAAACTGTTTTTT. This chain connects TRBV19 to TRBJ1-4; D gene uncertain. Per the germline V gene, CDR1 is LNHDA and CDR2 is SQIVND (reference sequence). The length of the CDR3 is 12 residues. Trimming cost V 11 bases and J 7 bases, with 14 bases left between them.